This TCR beta chain came from a study of patients and donors after allogeneic stem cell transplantation. TCRdb ran MiXCR on the RT-PCR reads and lists one entry per CDR3 protein. This table holds fewer than 180,000 distinct CDR3 sequences, roughly 35% found once. This clonotype was obtained from a human donor who was either an allogeneic HSCT recipient or a stem cell or donor lymphocyte infusion donor (not recorded which). It is not recorded whose cells these are; they may come from a transplant donor. Sample: blood, either unsorted or a sorted T cell fraction (not recorded which).

The CDR3 DNA reads as TGTGCCAGCAGCATGAGGGACAGTCCCGGGGAGCTGTTTTTT. This codes for CASSMRDSPGELFF. V usage is TRBV7-2 and J usage is TRBJ2-2, with TRBD1 matching over 7 bases. This CDR3 is built from 14 residues. V lost 5 bases, J lost 6 bases, and 6 bases stayed unmatched. CDR1 is SGHTA, CDR2 FQGNSA, per germline.